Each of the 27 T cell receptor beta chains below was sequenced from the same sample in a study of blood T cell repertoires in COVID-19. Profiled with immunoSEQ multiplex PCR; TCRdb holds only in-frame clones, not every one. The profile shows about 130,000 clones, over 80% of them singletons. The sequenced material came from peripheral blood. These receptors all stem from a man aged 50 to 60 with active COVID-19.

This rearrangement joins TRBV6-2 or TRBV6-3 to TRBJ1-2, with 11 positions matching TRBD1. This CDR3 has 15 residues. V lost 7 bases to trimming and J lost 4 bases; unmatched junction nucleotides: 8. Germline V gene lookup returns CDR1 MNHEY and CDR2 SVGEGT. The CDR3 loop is CASIPHGTGGYGYTF. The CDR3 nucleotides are TGTGCCAGCATCCCACACGGGACAGGGGGCTATGGCTACACCTTC.

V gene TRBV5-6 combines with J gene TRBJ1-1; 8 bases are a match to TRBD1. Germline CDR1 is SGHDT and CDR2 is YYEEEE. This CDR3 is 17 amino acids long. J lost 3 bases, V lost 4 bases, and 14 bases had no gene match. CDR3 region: CASSIPGGARFDTEAFF. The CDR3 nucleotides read TGTGCCAGCAGCATACCAGGGGGCGCGAGGTTTGACACTGAAGCTTTCTTT.

The CDR3 region is CASGLIANYGYTF. The CDR3 DNA reads as TGTGCTAGTGGTTTGATAGCTAACTATGGCTACACCTTC. The chain employs TRBV12-5 and TRBJ1-2; D not resolved. The germline V and J ends were trimmed by 2 bases and 0 bases, with 4 bases remaining between them. CDR3 length: 13 residues. Germline V gene sequence: CDR1 LGHNT, CDR2 FRNRAP. Combining the CDR3 with reference TRBV12-5 and TRBJ1-2 gives the whole variable domain DARVTQTPRHKVTEMGQEVTMRCQPILGHNTVFWYRQTMMQGLELLAYFRNRAPLDDSGMPKDRFSAEMPDATLATLKIQPSEPRDSAVYFCASGLIANYGYTFGSGTRLTVV.

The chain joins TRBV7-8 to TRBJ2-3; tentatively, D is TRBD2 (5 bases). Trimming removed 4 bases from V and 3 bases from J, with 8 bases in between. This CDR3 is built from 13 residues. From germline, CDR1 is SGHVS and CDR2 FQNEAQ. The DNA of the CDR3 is TGTGCCAGCAGCTGGCGGACTACAGATACGCAGTATTTT. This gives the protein CASSWRTTDTQYF. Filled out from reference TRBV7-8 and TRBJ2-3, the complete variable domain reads GAGVSQSPRYKVAKRGQDVALRCDPISGHVSLFWYQQALGQGPEFLTYFQNEAQLDKSGLPSDRFFAERPEGSVSTLKIQRTQQEDSAVYLCASSWRTTDTQYFGPGTRLTVL.

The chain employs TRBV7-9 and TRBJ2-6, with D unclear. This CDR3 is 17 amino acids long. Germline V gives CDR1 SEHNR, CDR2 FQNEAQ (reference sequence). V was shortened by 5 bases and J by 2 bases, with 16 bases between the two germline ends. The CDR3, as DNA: TGTGCCAGCAGCCCCTCCACTCGCCTAGCTGGGGCCAACGTCCTGACTTTC. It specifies CASSPSTRLAGANVLTF.

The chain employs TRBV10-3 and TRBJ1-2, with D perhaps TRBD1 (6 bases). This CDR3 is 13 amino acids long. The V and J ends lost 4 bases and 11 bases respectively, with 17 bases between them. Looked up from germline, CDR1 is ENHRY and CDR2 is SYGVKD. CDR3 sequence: CAISAQGQSLYTF. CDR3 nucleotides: TGTGCCATCAGTGCACAAGGACAGTCTCTTTACACCTTC.

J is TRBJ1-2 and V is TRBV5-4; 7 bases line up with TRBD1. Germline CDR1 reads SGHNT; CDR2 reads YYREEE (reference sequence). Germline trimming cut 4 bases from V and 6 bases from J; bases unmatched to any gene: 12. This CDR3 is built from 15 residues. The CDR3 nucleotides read TGTGCCAGCAGCGGACAGACGACAGGGACCCATGGCTACACCTTC. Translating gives CASSGQTTGTHGYTF.

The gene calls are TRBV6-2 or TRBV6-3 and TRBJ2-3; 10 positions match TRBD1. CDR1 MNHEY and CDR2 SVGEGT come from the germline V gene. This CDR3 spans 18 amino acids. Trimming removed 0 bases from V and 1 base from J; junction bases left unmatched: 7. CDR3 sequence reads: CASSYSGTGVGGTDTQYF. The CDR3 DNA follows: TGTGCCAGCAGTTACTCCGGGACAGGGGTGGGAGGCACAGATACGCAGTATTTT.

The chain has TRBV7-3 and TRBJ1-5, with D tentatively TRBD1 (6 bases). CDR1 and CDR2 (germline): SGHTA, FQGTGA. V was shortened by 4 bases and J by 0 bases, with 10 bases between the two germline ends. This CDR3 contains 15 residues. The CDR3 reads CASSSTGTSNQPQHF. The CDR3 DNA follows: TGTGCCAGCAGCTCGACAGGTACTAGCAATCAGCCCCAGCATTTT. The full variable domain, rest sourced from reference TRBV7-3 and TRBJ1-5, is GAGVSQTPSNKVTEKGKYVELRCDPISGHTALYWYRQSLGQGPEFLIYFQGTGAADDSGLPNDRFFAVRPEGSVSTLKIQRTERGDSAVYLCASSSTGTSNQPQHFGDGTRLSIL.

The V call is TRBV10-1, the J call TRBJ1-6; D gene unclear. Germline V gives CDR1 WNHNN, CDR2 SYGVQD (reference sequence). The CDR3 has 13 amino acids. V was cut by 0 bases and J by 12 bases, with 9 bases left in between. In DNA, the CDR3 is TGCGCCAGCAGTGAGTCGGAGATGGGACCCCTCCACTTT. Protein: CASSESEMGPLHF.

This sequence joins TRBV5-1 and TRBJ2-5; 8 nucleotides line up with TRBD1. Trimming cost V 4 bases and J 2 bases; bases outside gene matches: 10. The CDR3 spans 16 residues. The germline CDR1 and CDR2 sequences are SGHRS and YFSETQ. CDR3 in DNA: TGCGCCAGCAGCCTCTGGACAGGGAAAACGCAAGAGACCCAGTACTTC. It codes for CASSLWTGKTQETQYF. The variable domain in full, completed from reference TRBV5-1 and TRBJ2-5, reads KAGVTQTPRYLIKTRGQQVTLSCSPISGHRSVSWYQQTPGQGLQFLFEYFSETQRNKGNFPGRFSGRQFSNSRSEMNVSTLELGDSALYLCASSLWTGKTQETQYFGPGTRLLVL.

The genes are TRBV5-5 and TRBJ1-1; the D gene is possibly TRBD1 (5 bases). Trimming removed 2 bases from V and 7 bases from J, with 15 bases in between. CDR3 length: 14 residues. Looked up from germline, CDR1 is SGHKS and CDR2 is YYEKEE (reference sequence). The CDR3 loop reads CASSFNRLLGEAFF. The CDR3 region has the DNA TGTGCCAGCAGCTTTAACAGGTTATTAGGTGAAGCTTTCTTT.

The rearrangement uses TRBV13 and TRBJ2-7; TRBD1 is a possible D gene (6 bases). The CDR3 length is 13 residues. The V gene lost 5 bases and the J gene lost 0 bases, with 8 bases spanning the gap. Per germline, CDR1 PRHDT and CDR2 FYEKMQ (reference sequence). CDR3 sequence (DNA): TGTGCCAGCAGCCACAGGGTCTCCTACGAGCAGTACTTC. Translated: CASSHRVSYEQYF. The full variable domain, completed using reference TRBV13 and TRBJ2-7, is AAGVIQSPRHLIKEKRETATLKCYPIPRHDTVYWYQQGPGQDPQFLISFYEKMQSDKGSIPDRFSAQQFSDYHSELNMSSLELGDSALYFCASSHRVSYEQYFGPGTRLTVT.

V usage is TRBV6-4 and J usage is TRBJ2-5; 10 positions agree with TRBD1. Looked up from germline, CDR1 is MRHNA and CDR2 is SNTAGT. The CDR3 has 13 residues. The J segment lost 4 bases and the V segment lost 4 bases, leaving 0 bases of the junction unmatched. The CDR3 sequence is CASSGDRGETQYF. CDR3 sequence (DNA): TGTGCCAGCAGTGGGGACAGGGGAGAGACCCAGTACTTC.

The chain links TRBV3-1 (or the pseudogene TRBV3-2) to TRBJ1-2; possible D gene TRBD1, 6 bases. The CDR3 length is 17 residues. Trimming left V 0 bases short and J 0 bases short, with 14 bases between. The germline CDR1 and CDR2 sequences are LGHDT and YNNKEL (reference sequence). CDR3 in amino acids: CASSQETTGPSNYGYTF. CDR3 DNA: TGTGCCAGCAGCCAAGAAACCACAGGGCCTTCTAACTATGGCTACACCTTC.

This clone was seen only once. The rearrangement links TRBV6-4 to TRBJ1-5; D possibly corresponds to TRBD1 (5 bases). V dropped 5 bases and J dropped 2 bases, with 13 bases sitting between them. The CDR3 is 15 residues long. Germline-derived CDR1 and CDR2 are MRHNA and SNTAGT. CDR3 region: CASSNPGSGNQPQHF. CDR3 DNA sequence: TGTGCCAGCAGTAACCCAGGGTCGGGCAATCAGCCCCAGCATTTT.

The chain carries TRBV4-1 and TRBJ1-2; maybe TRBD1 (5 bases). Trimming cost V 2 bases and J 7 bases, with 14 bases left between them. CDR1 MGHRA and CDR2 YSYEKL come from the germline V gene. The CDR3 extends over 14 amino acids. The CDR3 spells CASSQLPGGTGYTF. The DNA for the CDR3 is TGCGCCAGCAGCCAACTACCGGGGGGGACTGGCTACACCTTC.

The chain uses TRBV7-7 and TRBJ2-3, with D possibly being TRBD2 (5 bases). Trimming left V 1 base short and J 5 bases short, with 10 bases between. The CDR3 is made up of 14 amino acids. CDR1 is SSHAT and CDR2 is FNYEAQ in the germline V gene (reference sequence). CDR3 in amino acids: CASSLGLSGDTQYF. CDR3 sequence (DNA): TGTGCCAGCAGCTTAGGCCTGAGCGGAGATACGCAGTATTTT.

The CDR3 coding sequence is TGTGCCTGCACTAGGGACAGGGTAGGTTCACCCCTCCACTTT. Its translation: CACTRDRVGSPLHF. The chain employs TRBV2 and TRBJ1-6, with 9 bases lining up with TRBD1. The V segment lost 11 bases and the J segment 9 bases; nucleotides outside the gene matches: 11. CDR1 is SNHLY, CDR2 FYNNEI, per germline. This CDR3 has 14 residues.

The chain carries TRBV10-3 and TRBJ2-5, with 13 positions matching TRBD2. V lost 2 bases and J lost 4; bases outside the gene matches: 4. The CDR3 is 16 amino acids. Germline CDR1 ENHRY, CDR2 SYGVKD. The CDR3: CAISETSGGVRETQYF. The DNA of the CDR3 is TGTGCCATCAGTGAGACTAGCGGGGGGGTAAGAGAGACCCAGTACTTC.

CDR3 nucleotides: TGTGCCAGCAGCCAAGATATCGGGAGCCTTGCTAATGAAAAACTGTTTTTT. It encodes CASSQDIGSLANEKLFF. The chain combines TRBV3-1 (or the pseudogene TRBV3-2) with TRBJ1-4; D is unclear. V was shortened by 0 bases and J by 3 bases, with 14 bases between the two germline ends. Germline CDR1 and CDR2: LGHDT and YNNKEL (reference sequence). This CDR3 has 17 residues.

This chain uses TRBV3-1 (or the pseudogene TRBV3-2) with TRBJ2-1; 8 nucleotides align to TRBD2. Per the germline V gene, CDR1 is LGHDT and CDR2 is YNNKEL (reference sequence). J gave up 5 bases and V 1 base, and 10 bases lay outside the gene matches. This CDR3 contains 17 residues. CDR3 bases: TGTGCCAGCAGCCAAGCATCAGGGCGGGGGGCGAACAATGAGCAGTTCTTC. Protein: CASSQASGRGANNEQFF.

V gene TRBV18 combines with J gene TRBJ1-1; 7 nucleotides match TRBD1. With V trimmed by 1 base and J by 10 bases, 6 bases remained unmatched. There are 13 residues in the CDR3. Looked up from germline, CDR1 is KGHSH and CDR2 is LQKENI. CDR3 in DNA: TGTGCCAGCTCACCACTCAGGGGGGAAGGAGCTTTCTTT. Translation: CASSPLRGEGAFF. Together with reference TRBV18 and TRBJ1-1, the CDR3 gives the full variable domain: NAGVMQNPRHLVRRRGQEARLRCSPMKGHSHVYWYRQLPEEGLKFMVYLQKENIIDESGMPKERFSAEFPKEGPSILRIQQVVRGDSAAYFCASSPLRGEGAFFGQGTRLTVV.

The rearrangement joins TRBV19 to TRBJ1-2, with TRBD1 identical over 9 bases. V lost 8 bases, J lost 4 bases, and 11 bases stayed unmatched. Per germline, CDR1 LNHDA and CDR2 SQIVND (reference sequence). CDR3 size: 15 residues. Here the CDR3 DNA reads TGTGCCAGTTCACAGGCGGACAGGGGTATCTATGGCTACACCTTC. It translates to CASSQADRGIYGYTF.

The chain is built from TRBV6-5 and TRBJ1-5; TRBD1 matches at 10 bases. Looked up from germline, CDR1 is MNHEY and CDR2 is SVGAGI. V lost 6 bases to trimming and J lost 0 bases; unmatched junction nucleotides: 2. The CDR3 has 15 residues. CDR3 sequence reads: CASRGTGVSNQPQHF. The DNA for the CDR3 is TGTGCCAGCAGGGGGACAGGGGTTAGCAATCAGCCCCAGCATTTT.

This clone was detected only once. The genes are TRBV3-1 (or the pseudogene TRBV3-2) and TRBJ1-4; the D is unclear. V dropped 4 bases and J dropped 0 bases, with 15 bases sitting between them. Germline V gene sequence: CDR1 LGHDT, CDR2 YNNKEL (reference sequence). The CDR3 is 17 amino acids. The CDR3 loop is CASSLGGQLATNEKLFF. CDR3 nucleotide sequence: TGTGCCAGCAGCCTCGGAGGGCAGCTTGCAACTAATGAAAAACTGTTTTTT.

In DNA, the CDR3 is TGTGCCAGCAGTATTAGACAGGGTAATCAGCCCCAGCATTTT. The encoded protein is CASSIRQGNQPQHF. The genes are TRBV6-5 and TRBJ1-5; 7 positions agree with TRBD1. J lost 4 bases, V lost 5 bases, and 5 bases had no gene match. Germline CDR1 MNHEY, CDR2 SVGAGI. The CDR3 has 14 amino acids.